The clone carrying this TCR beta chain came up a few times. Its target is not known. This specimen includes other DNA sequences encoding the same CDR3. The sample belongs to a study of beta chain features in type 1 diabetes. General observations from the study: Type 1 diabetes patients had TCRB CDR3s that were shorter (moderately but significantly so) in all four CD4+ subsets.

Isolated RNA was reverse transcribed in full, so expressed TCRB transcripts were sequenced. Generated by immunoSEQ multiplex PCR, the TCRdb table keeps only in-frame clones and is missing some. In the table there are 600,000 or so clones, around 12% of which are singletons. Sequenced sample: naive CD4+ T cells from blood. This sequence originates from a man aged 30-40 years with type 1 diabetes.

The CDR3 sequence is CASSPGRDQPQHF. The CDR3 coding sequence is TGTGCCAGCTCACCCGGCAGGGATCAGCCCCAGCATTTT. The J gene is TRBJ1-5, the V gene TRBV18; D perhaps matches TRBD1 (5 bases). Germline CDR1 and CDR2: KGHSH and LQKENI. The germline V and J ends were trimmed by 3 bases and 5 bases, with 8 bases remaining between them. This CDR3 is built from 13 residues. The whole variable domain, remainder taken from reference TRBV18 and TRBJ1-5, is NAGVMQNPRHLVRRRGQEARLRCSPMKGHSHVYWYRQLPEEGLKFMVYLQKENIIDESGMPKERFSAEFPKEGPSILRIQQVVRGDSAAYFCASSPGRDQPQHFGDGTRLSIL.